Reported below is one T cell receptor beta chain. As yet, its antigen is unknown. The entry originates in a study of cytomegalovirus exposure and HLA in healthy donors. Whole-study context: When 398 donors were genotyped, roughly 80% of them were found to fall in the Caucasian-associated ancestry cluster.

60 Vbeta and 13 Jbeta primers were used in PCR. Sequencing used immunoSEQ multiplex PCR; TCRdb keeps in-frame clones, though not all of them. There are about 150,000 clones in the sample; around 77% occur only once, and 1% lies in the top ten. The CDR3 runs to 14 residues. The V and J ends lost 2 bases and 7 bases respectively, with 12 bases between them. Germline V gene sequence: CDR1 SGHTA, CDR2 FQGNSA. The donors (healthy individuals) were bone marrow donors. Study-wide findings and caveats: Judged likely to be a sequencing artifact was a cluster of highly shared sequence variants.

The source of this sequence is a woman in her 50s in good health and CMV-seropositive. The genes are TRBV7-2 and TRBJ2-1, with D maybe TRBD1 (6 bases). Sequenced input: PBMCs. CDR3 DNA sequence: TGTGCCAGCAGCTTAAGAGATAGGGGGAATGAGCAGTTCTTC. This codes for CASSLRDRGNEQFF.